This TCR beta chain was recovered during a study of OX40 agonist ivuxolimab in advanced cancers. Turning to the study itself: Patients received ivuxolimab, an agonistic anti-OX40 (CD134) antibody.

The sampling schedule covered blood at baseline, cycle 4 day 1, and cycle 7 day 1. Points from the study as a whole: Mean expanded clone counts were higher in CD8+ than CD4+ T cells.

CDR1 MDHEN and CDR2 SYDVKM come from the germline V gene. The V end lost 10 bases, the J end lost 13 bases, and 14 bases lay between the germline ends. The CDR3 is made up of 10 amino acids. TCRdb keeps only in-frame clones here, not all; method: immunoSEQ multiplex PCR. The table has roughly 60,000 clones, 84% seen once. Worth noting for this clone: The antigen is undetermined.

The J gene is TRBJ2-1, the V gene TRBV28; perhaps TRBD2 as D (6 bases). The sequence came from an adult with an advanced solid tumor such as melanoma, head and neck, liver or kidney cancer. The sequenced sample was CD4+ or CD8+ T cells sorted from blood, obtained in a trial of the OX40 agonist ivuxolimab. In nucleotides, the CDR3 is TGTGCCACCCTTCAGCGGGCCCAGTTCTTC. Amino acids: CATLQRAQFF.